These T cell receptor beta chains were read from a single sample in a study of T cell changes during pregnancy in multiple sclerosis. Clones were read by immunoSEQ multiplex PCR, and TCRdb kept only the in-frame ones, dropping some. This sample carries some 77,000 clones, more than 80% of them seen once, and the ten largest clones take around 2.2%. Sequenced material: peripheral blood, taken in the second trimester of pregnancy. All receptors come from a female donor in good health, enrolled as a control in a pregnancy study. CDR3s include the opening cysteine and the closing phenylalanine or tryptophan. The D gene is left open where the match is weak. Size values are once, few and many counts, or a class for expanded clones, and some rows have none.

J	size	D	V	CDR3	DNA
TRBJ1-2	-	TRBD1	TRBV30	CASDRDGTGRGYTF	TGTGCCTCGGACAGGGATGGAACGGGTCGTGGCTACACCTTC
TRBJ2-1	-	TRBD2	TRBV18	CASSPSLRGGINNEQFF	TGTGCCAGCTCACCATCCCTACGCGGGGGAATAAACAATGAGCAGTTCTTC
TRBJ1-1	-	TRBD1	TRBV27	CASRSTGLMNTEAFF	TGTGCCAGCAGGTCGACAGGGTTAATGAACACTGAAGCTTTCTTT
TRBJ1-2	once	-	TRBV19	CASTASRGGRLNYGYTF	TGTGCCAGTACGGCTTCGAGGGGGGGAAGGCTTAACTATGGCTACACCTTC
TRBJ2-2	-	-	TRBV28	CASSPRGGQTGELFF	TGTGCCAGCAGTCCGAGGGGGGGTCAGACCGGGGAGCTGTTTTTT
TRBJ2-1	-	TRBD2	TRBV30	CAWSGTSGGPSSSYNEQFF	TGTGCCTGGAGTGGGACTAGCGGGGGCCCGTCGAGCTCCTACAATGAGCAGTTCTTC
TRBJ1-3	-	-	TRBV7-9	CAIQVAYTIYF	TGTGCCATTCAGGTCGCATACACCATATATTTT
TRBJ2-3	-	-	TRBV7-8	CASSLGLAITTDTQYF	TGTGCCAGCAGCTTAGGGCTAGCCATTACCACAGATACGCAGTATTTT
TRBJ2-7	-	-	TRBV25-1	CASSGSGVSTTPYEQYF	TGTGCCAGCAGTGGCTCAGGGGTTTCAACTACCCCCTACGAGCAGTACTTC
TRBJ1-4	-	-	TRBV27	CASSPWGVTNEKLFF	TGTGCCAGCAGCCCTTGGGGGGTGACTAATGAAAAACTGTTTTTT
TRBJ2-6	once	TRBD2	TRBV6-5	CASSPASGTIQTF	TGTGCCAGCAGCCCAGCTAGCGGGACCATCCAGACTTTC
TRBJ1-4	-	-	TRBV7-2	CASSASGTNEKLFF	TGTGCCAGCAGCGCAAGCGGAACTAATGAAAAACTGTTTTTT
TRBJ1-4	once	-	TRBV19	CASGTSTLEKLFF	TGTGCCAGCGGGACATCTACTCTAGAAAAACTGTTTTTT
TRBJ2-3	-	TRBD2	TRBV28	CASSLSPLSGGATDTQYF	TGTGCCAGCAGTTTATCCCCCCTAAGCGGGGGGGCCACAGATACGCAGTATTTT
TRBJ1-2	once	-	TRBV5-6	CASKLLRGYTF	TGTGCCAGCAAGCTCCTGAGGGGCTACACCTTC
TRBJ2-7	-	TRBD1	TRBV6-5	CASSYGQGPYEQYF	TGTGCCAGCAGTTACGGACAGGGCCCCTACGAGCAGTACTTC
TRBJ1-2	once	-	TRBV4-3	CASSQTPGHPNYGYTF	TGCGCCAGCAGCCAAACCCCCGGACACCCAAACTATGGCTACACCTTC
TRBJ2-5	-	-	TRBV11-1	CASRYRDKGTQYF	TGTGCCAGCAGATACCGGGACAAGGGGACCCAGTACTTC
TRBJ2-7	-	-	TRBV2	CASSVAFYEQYF	TGTGCCAGCAGTGTGGCCTTCTACGAGCAGTACTTC
TRBJ2-5	-	-	TRBV7-3	CASSLNDLRGETQYF	TGTGCCAGCAGCTTAAATGACCTCCGCGGGGAGACCCAGTACTTC
TRBJ1-5	once	-	TRBV7-9	CASSYDSSGGNQPQHF	TGTGCCAGCAGCTACGACAGCTCTGGGGGCAATCAGCCCCAGCATTTT
TRBJ1-2	-	-	TRBV5-1	CASSPSWGGRLGYTF	TGCGCCAGCAGCCCCTCCTGGGGGGGTAGGTTGGGCTACACCTTC
TRBJ2-1	-	TRBD2	TRBV11-1	CASSYGLAGGNEQFF	TGTGCCAGCAGTTACGGACTAGCGGGGGGAAATGAGCAGTTCTTC
TRBJ2-7	-	-	TRBV7-2	CASSLAAGESYEQYF	TGTGCCAGCAGCTTAGCCGCAGGGGAGAGTTACGAGCAGTACTTC